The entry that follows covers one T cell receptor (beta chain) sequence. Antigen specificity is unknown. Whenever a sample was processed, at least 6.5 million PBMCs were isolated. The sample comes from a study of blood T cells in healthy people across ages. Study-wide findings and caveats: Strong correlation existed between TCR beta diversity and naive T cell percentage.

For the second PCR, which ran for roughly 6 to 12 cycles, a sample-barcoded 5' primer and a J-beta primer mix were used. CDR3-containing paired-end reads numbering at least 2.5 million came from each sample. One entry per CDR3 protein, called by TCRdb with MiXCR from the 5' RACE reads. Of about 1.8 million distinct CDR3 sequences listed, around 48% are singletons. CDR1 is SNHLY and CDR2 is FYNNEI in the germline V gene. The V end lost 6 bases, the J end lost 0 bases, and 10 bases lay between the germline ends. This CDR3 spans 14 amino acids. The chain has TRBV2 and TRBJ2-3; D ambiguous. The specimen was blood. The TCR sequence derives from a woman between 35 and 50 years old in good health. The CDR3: CASSHSPSTDTQYF. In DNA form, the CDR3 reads TGTGCCAGCAGCCACAGTCCTAGCACAGATACGCAGTATTTT.